These 9 T cell receptor beta chains originate from one sample sequenced in a study of T cell repertoires in cytomegalovirus infection. These TCRs are of unknown antigen specificity. TCRdb called the reads again in MiXCR, with one record for every CDR3 protein. The data contain approximately 910,000 distinct CDR3 sequences, under 40% of them singletons. The source material was cultured CD8+ T cells from PBMCs, sampled from culture after CMV antigen stimulation. All receptors derive from a human donor in good health (CMV status not recorded). Some clones in this sample may be carry-over from other donors' samples.

This clonotype was observed a handful of times. The chain joins TRBV7-2 to TRBJ1-1, with D tentatively TRBD1 (5 bases). The germline CDR1 and CDR2 sequences are SGHTA and FQGNSA. The CDR3 is 15 residues long. V was shortened by 2 bases and J by 2 bases, with 12 bases between the two germline ends. The CDR3 here is CASSLSRGRNTEAFF. DNA for the CDR3: TGTGCCAGCAGCTTATCGCGGGGGAGAAACACTGAAGCTTTCTTT.

There are a few counts of this clonotype. The chain combines TRBV12-3 or TRBV12-4 with TRBJ2-7; 8 nucleotides agree with TRBD2. V lost 7 bases and J lost 3; bases outside the gene matches: 8. CDR3 size: 14 residues. In DNA, the CDR3 is TGTGCCAGCAACTTAGCGGGGCCGATCTACGAGCAGTACTTC. This codes for CASNLAGPIYEQYF.

Worth noting for this clonotype: An end of the junction does not agree with germline; a read error may underlie this. This sequence joins TRBV11-2 and TRBJ2-2, with 10 bases that match TRBD2. The V gene's germline CDR1 is SGHAT and CDR2 FQNNGV. CDR3 size: 19 residues. In DNA, the CDR3 is TGTGCCAGCAGCCACCGGGGAGGACTAGCGGCTACGAACACCGAGGAGCTGTTTTTT. Translation gives CASSHRGGLAATNTEELFF.

The chain recombines TRBV19 with TRBJ1-5; D possibly corresponds to TRBD1 (5 bases). Germline CDR1 and CDR2: LNHDA and SQIVND (reference sequence). V was trimmed by 3 bases and J by 1 base, leaving 10 bases between them. This CDR3 has 15 amino acids. The DNA of the CDR3 is TGTGCCAGTAGTATGATAGGGGCCAGCAATCAGCCCCAGCATTTT. Translating it yields CASSMIGASNQPQHF.

This clonotype was seen a handful of times. The chain employs TRBV5-6 and TRBJ2-3; TRBD2 matches 9 bases. Germline trimming cut 0 bases from V and 5 bases from J; bases unmatched to any gene: 7. In germline, CDR1 is SGHDT, CDR2 YYEEEE. The CDR3 consists of 16 residues. CDR3 nucleotides: TGTGCCAGCAGCTTGGAGGCTAGCGGGGAAGAAGATACGCAGTATTTT. The encoded protein is CASSLEASGEEDTQYF.

A few counts support this clonotype. The chain carries TRBV19 and TRBJ2-2; 7 positions match TRBD2. With 9 bases clipped from V and 2 bases from J, the junction kept 6 bases outside the gene matches. The germline V gene has CDR1 LNHDA and CDR2 SQIVND (reference sequence). The CDR3 is 14 amino acids. CDR3 DNA: TGTGCCAGCGAAGTGGGACTAAACACCGGGGAGCTGTTTTTT. Translating it yields CASEVGLNTGELFF.

J is TRBJ1-1 and V is TRBV14, with unresolved D. Germline lookup yields CDR1 SGHDN and CDR2 FVKESK. V dropped 1 base and J dropped 8 bases, with 8 bases sitting between them. This CDR3 spans 12 amino acids. The CDR3, as DNA: TGTGCCAGCAGCCAAGTAAAGCGGGAAGCTTTCTTT. Translating it yields CASSQVKREAFF.

This clonotype has more than one count but fewer than ten. The J gene is TRBJ1-1, the V gene TRBV19; weak D call: TRBD1 (6 bases). The ends were cut back, 5 bases at V and 1 base at J, with 14 bases in the middle. In germline, CDR1 is LNHDA, CDR2 SQIVND (reference sequence). The CDR3 covers 15 residues. DNA for the CDR3: TGTGCCAGTAGTGCCCTAAGGGGGAGGAACACTGAAGCTTTCTTT. It translates to CASSALRGRNTEAFF.

Remarks on this clonotype: This may arise from a read error, as a much more abundant clone is one base away. This chain connects TRBV6-5 to TRBJ2-2; no definite D call. Germline CDR1 MNHEY, CDR2 SVGAGI. V lost 1 base and J lost 7, with 7 bases in between. The CDR3 covers 13 residues. The CDR3 DNA reads as TGTGCCAGCAGTTACTGGTCCAGCGGGGAGCTGTTTTTT. This gives the protein CASSYWSSGELFF.